The 32 T cell receptor beta chains below all came from one sample that was sequenced in a study of cytomegalovirus exposure and HLA in healthy donors. It was with 60 Vbeta and 13 Jbeta primers that the PCR ran. Profiled with immunoSEQ multiplex PCR; TCRdb holds only in-frame clones, not every one. The sample yields around 130,000 clones, about four fifths seen once. Material: PBMCs. These receptors came from a young woman in good health and CMV-seronegative.

The chain links TRBV19 to TRBJ1-5; unclear D gene. V was cut by 7 bases and J by 7 bases, with 14 bases left in between. This CDR3 has 13 residues. Germline V lookup: CDR1 LNHDA, CDR2 SQIVND (reference sequence). The CDR3 DNA sequence: TGTGCCAGTACATTGACAAGTGAGCAGCCCCAGCATTTT. Protein sequence: CASTLTSEQPQHF.

The chain joins TRBV19 to TRBJ2-7; D may be TRBD1 (6 bases). CDR3 size: 13 residues. Trimming removed 6 bases at V and 2 bases at J, with 11 bases between. Germline V gene lookup returns CDR1 LNHDA and CDR2 SQIVND (reference sequence). The CDR3 sequence is CASRSTGTYEQYF. CDR3 coding DNA: TGTGCCAGTAGATCGACAGGAACCTACGAGCAGTACTTC.

In its sample, this clone was seen once. The chain couples TRBV6-5 to TRBJ1-1; TRBD1 agrees at 7 bases. The ends lost 5 bases at V and 5 bases at J; junction bases unmatched: 8. CDR3 length: 14 residues. Germline loops: CDR1 MNHEY, CDR2 SVGAGI. CDR3 bases: TGTGCCAGCAGTAGGACAGACAGGGTGACTGAAGCTTTCTTT. Amino acid sequence: CASSRTDRVTEAFF.

This clone has a handful of counts. The V gene is TRBV6-4, the J gene TRBJ1-1; a weak D match, TRBD1 (6 bases). Germline assignment: CDR1 MRHNA and CDR2 SNTAGT. V lost 8 bases and J 1 base, leaving 11 bases between the germline ends. The CDR3 is 13 residues long. The CDR3, as DNA: TGTGCCAGCTCACAGGGCGAGAACACTGAAGCTTTCTTT. The encoded protein is CASSQGENTEAFF.

The count of this clone is one. J is TRBJ1-2 and V is TRBV6-1; D remains unclear. Per germline, CDR1 MNHNS and CDR2 SASEGT. CDR3 length: 12 residues. V was trimmed by 6 bases and J by 9 bases, leaving 14 bases between them. CDR3 loop: CASRDLPLSYTF. The CDR3 DNA follows: TGTGCCAGCAGGGACTTACCCCTAAGCTACACCTTC.

This chain joins TRBV18 and TRBJ1-1; D possibly corresponds to TRBD1 (5 bases). Germline CDR1 KGHSH, CDR2 LQKENI. With 1 base removed from V and 3 bases from J, the gap between germline ends came to 6 bases. The CDR3 is 13 residues long. CDR3 bases: TGTGCCAGCTCACCACAGGGGTACACTGAAGCTTTCTTT. It encodes CASSPQGYTEAFF.

This clone was observed once. The rearrangement uses TRBV5-5 and TRBJ1-2; 9 bases fit TRBD1. The CDR3 consists of 16 residues. The trim removed 4 bases at V and 8 bases at J, leaving 15 bases unmatched. Germline lookup yields CDR1 SGHKS and CDR2 YYEKEE (reference sequence). The CDR3, as DNA: TGTGCCAGCAGCCACGGAGACAGGGGGGTAATTACAGGCTACACCTTC. Protein product: CASSHGDRGVITGYTF.

The chain is built from TRBV29-1 and TRBJ1-1; D unclear. V lost 6 bases, J lost 0 bases, and 11 bases lay in between. The length of the CDR3 is 13 residues. Per the germline V gene, CDR1 is SQVTM and CDR2 is ANQGSEA. The CDR3 protein is CSVSPRLNTEAFF. As DNA, the CDR3 is TGCAGCGTCTCCCCGCGGTTGAACACTGAAGCTTTCTTT.

This chain joins TRBV19 and TRBJ1-5; D is perhaps TRBD1 (5 bases). Germline-derived CDR1 and CDR2 are LNHDA and SQIVND (reference sequence). CDR3 length: 12 residues. V was trimmed by 0 bases and J by 11 bases, leaving 8 bases between them. CDR3 coding DNA: TGTGCCAGTAGTATAGAGCGGGGGACCCAGCATTTT. It is translated as CASSIERGTQHF.

The rearrangement joins TRBV4-2 to TRBJ2-7; D uncertain. CDR1 and CDR2 (germline): LGHNA, YNFKEQ. The V and J ends lost 1 base and 1 base respectively, with 11 bases between them. The CDR3 covers 15 residues. The CDR3 loop reads CASSQGMAESYEQYF. The DNA for the CDR3 is TGTGCCAGCAGCCAAGGTATGGCGGAATCCTACGAGCAGTACTTC.

This chain connects TRBV11-3 to TRBJ1-1, with D perhaps matching TRBD1 (6 bases). This CDR3 spans 13 amino acids. Germline CDR1 SGHNT, CDR2 YENEEA. Between the trimmed V and J ends, which lost 1 base and 11 bases, there was a span of 14 bases. CDR3 amino acids: CASSLGVSGGAFF. CDR3 bases: TGTGCCAGCAGCTTAGGGGTCTCGGGGGGCGCTTTCTTT.

The chain uses TRBV9 and TRBJ2-5; 9 bases fit TRBD2. The V segment lost 0 bases and the J segment 1 base; nucleotides outside the gene matches: 1. The CDR3 has 15 amino acids. The germline V gene has CDR1 SGDLS and CDR2 YYNGEE. CDR3: CASSVVSGGQETQYF. The CDR3, as DNA: TGTGCCAGCAGCGTAGTTAGCGGGGGCCAAGAGACCCAGTACTTC.

The chain combines TRBV7-6 with TRBJ1-2; tentatively, D is TRBD1 (6 bases). Trimming removed 6 bases from V and 7 bases from J, with 18 bases in between. The CDR3 is 14 residues long. Germline V lookup: CDR1 SGHVS, CDR2 FNYEAQ. DNA of the CDR3: TGTGCCAGCAGGTTGGCAGGGGAAGGAGGTGGCTACACCTTC. Encoded protein: CASRLAGEGGGYTF.

The chain employs TRBV19 and TRBJ2-7, with 11 positions matching TRBD2. Germline CDR1 LNHDA, CDR2 SQIVND (reference sequence). V shed 7 bases and J 0 bases; nucleotides not matched to a gene: 8. The CDR3 has 16 amino acids. The CDR3 region has the DNA TGTGCCAGTACCTGGACTAGCGGGCTACCCTCCTACGAGCAGTACTTC. It translates to CASTWTSGLPSYEQYF. The full variable domain, its missing parts supplied by reference TRBV19 and TRBJ2-7, is DGGITQSPKYLFRKEGQNVTLSCEQNLNHDAMYWYRQDPGQGLRLIYYSQIVNDFQKGDIAEGYSVSREKKESFPLTVTSAQKNPTAFYLCASTWTSGLPSYEQYFGPGTRLTVT.

The rearrangement links TRBV7-9 to TRBJ2-1; possibly TRBD1 for D (5 bases). Germline loops: CDR1 SEHNR, CDR2 FQNEAQ (reference sequence). V gave up 5 bases and J gave up 4 bases, with 12 bases separating them. The CDR3 is 14 amino acids. CDR3 bases: TGTGCCAGCAGCCTCCCACAGGTTTACAATGAGCAGTTCTTC. Its protein product is CASSLPQVYNEQFF.

The chain uses TRBV5-1 and TRBJ2-2; 7 nucleotides match TRBD2. Losses at the gene ends were 5 bases for V and 3 bases for J; bases not matched to a gene: 13. The CDR3 length is 17 residues. Germline CDR1 is SGHRS and CDR2 is YFSETQ. The CDR3 sequence is CASRRSAGAYDTGELFF. The CDR3, as DNA: TGCGCCAGCAGGCGATCGGCGGGAGCCTACGACACCGGGGAGCTGTTTTTT. The whole variable domain, filled in from reference TRBV5-1 and TRBJ2-2, reads KAGVTQTPRYLIKTRGQQVTLSCSPISGHRSVSWYQQTPGQGLQFLFEYFSETQRNKGNFPGRFSGRQFSNSRSEMNVSTLELGDSALYLCASRRSAGAYDTGELFFGEGSRLTVL.

The V call is TRBV19, the J call TRBJ1-1; weak D call: TRBD1 (6 bases). Deletions cut 3 bases from V and 11 bases from J, with 13 bases between. This CDR3 comprises 12 residues. CDR1 and CDR2 (germline): LNHDA, SQIVND (reference sequence). The CDR3: CASSMGAQDAFF. In nucleotides, the CDR3 is TGTGCCAGTAGTATGGGGGCTCAGGACGCTTTCTTT.

The chain has TRBV18 and TRBJ1-1; no reliable D call. Germline assignment: CDR1 KGHSH and CDR2 LQKENI. Trimming stripped 3 bases from V and 5 bases from J, with 13 bases between. The CDR3 contains 14 residues. Here the CDR3 reads CASSPREGRTEAFF. CDR3 coding DNA: TGTGCCAGCTCACCCCGGGAAGGGAGGACTGAAGCTTTCTTT.

The chain has TRBV6-1 and TRBJ1-2, with unresolved D. V lost 0 bases and J lost 4, with 15 bases in between. The CDR3 contains 16 residues. Germline-derived CDR1 and CDR2 are MNHNS and SASEGT. CDR3 DNA sequence: TGTGCCAGCAGTGAAGCCCAGGCATACCGGCCCTATGGCTACACCTTC. Protein product: CASSEAQAYRPYGYTF.

The count of this clone is one. This chain links TRBV10-3 with TRBJ1-1; 10 nucleotides align to TRBD1. Trimming removed 11 bases from V and 1 base from J; junction bases left unmatched: 13. CDR1 is ENHRY, CDR2 SYGVKD, per germline. CDR3 length: 16 residues. CDR3 amino acids: CAVSTGTGVGNTEAFF. CDR3 coding DNA: TGTGCCGTTTCGACCGGGACAGGGGTTGGGAACACTGAAGCTTTCTTT.

The rearrangement joins TRBV2 to TRBJ1-1; D is undetermined. V was clipped by 4 bases and J by 6 bases, with 12 bases between them. This CDR3 region has 13 residues. The V gene's germline CDR1 is SNHLY and CDR2 FYNNEI. CDR3 bases: TGTGCCAGCAGTGTCACGGGAGAATCTGAAGCTTTCTTT. Translation: CASSVTGESEAFF.

This chain connects TRBV12-5 to TRBJ2-7; D is possibly TRBD1 (5 bases). With 1 base removed from V and 0 bases from J, the gap between germline ends came to 10 bases. This CDR3 contains 15 residues. The germline CDR1 and CDR2 sequences are LGHNT and FRNRAP. CDR3 in DNA: TGTGCTAGTGGTTTGGGGACAAGCCCCTCCTACGAGCAGTACTTC. Protein sequence: CASGLGTSPSYEQYF.

The gene calls are TRBV5-6 and TRBJ1-2, with a weak D call TRBD1 (5 bases). Trimming stripped 0 bases from V and 8 bases from J, with 11 bases between. Germline CDR1 and CDR2: SGHDT and YYEEEE. The CDR3 runs 13 residues. This CDR3 reads CASSLAGGGGYTF. Here the CDR3 DNA reads TGTGCCAGCAGCTTGGCCGGGGGAGGCGGCTACACCTTC. Full variable domain (remainder filled in from reference TRBV5-6 and TRBJ1-2): DAGVTQSPTHLIKTRGQQVTLRCSPKSGHDTVSWYQQALGQGPQFIFQYYEEEERQRGNFPDRFSGHQFPNYSSELNVNALLLGDSALYLCASSLAGGGGYTFGSGTRLTVV.

The chain employs TRBV7-2 and TRBJ1-2; a weak D match, TRBD1 (5 bases). Trimming shortened V by 2 bases and J by 1 base, and 11 bases separated the two germline ends. The CDR3 is made up of 15 amino acids. Per the germline V gene, CDR1 is SGHTA and CDR2 is FQGNSA. DNA of the CDR3: TGTGCCAGCAGCTTATTAGGGGTAGTTAACTATGGCTACACCTTC. This codes for CASSLLGVVNYGYTF.

This clone has just a few counts. The chain combines TRBV9 with TRBJ2-1; 8 bases match TRBD2. In germline, CDR1 is SGDLS, CDR2 YYNGEE. The junction had 3 bases not matched to a gene; V was cut back by 0 bases and J by 4 bases. The CDR3 length is 15 residues. This CDR3 reads CASSVGASGYNEQFF. CDR3 DNA sequence: TGTGCCAGCAGCGTAGGGGCTAGCGGGTACAATGAGCAGTTCTTC.

The chain combines TRBV5-1 with TRBJ2-1, with TRBD1 identical over 10 bases. Germline V gene data show CDR1 as SGHRS and CDR2 as YFSETQ. V was clipped by 1 base and J by 9 bases; unmatched bases: 4. This CDR3 has 14 residues. The CDR3 spells CASSLWDRGGEQFF. In DNA form, the CDR3 reads TGCGCCAGCAGCTTGTGGGACAGGGGTGGTGAGCAGTTCTTC. The full variable domain, with the rest looked up from reference TRBV5-1 and TRBJ2-1, is KAGVTQTPRYLIKTRGQQVTLSCSPISGHRSVSWYQQTPGQGLQFLFEYFSETQRNKGNFPGRFSGRQFSNSRSEMNVSTLELGDSALYLCASSLWDRGGEQFFGPGTRLTVL.

The chain has TRBV21-1 and TRBJ1-2. TRBV21-1 is classified as a pseudogene. The CDR3 runs to 15 residues. The CDR3 spells CASSKGRGANYGYTF. The CDR3 nucleotides are TGTGCCAGCAGCAAAGGGCGGGGAGCTAACTATGGCTACACCTTC.

The chain employs TRBV4-3 and TRBJ1-2; TRBD1 agrees at 7 bases. Looked up from germline, CDR1 is LGHNA and CDR2 is YSLEER. V gave up 0 bases and J gave up 1 base; unmatched junction bases: 20. The CDR3 has 21 residues. Here the CDR3 reads CASSQDKGPEQGEKNNYGYTF. DNA of the CDR3: TGCGCCAGCAGCCAAGATAAGGGCCCAGAGCAGGGGGAGAAAAATAACTATGGCTACACCTTC.

This clone was seen a few times. The chain carries TRBV6-6 and TRBJ2-7; maybe TRBD2 (5 bases). This CDR3 has 15 residues. V was pared by 6 bases and J by 6 bases, with 21 bases between. In germline, CDR1 is MNHNY, CDR2 SVGAGI (reference sequence). The CDR3 coding sequence is TGTGCCAGCAGCTCAGCGCGCCTCGGGATGACCGAGCAGTACTTC. Translating it yields CASSSARLGMTEQYF.

The sample holds one count of this clone. V is TRBV11-2 and J is TRBJ2-5, with a tentative D call TRBD1 (5 bases). Germline values: CDR1 SGHAT, CDR2 FQNNGV. Between the trimmed V and J ends, which lost 1 base and 5 bases, there was a span of 23 bases. The CDR3 is made up of 18 amino acids. CDR3 region: CASSLGSHRFGARETQYF. CDR3 DNA: TGTGCCAGCAGCTTAGGGTCCCACCGTTTTGGGGCCCGGGAGACCCAGTACTTC.

The CDR3 nucleotides read TGTGCCAGCAGCTTACAGGGCCGCGAAGCTTTCTTT. Protein sequence: CASSLQGREAFF. J is TRBJ1-1 and V is TRBV7-8; tentative D call: TRBD1 (5 bases). Trimming shortened V by 2 bases and J by 8 bases, and 9 bases separated the two germline ends. The CDR3 loop spans 12 amino acids. CDR1 and CDR2 (germline): SGHVS, FQNEAQ.

The chain links TRBV25-1 to TRBJ2-5; D is possibly TRBD1 (5 bases). The last part of the DNA fits TRBJ2-7 better; the J call may be wrong. This CDR3 comprises 15 residues. Germline-derived CDR1 and CDR2 are MGHDK and SYGVNS. CDR3 in amino acids: CASSDSGQFSYEQYF. In DNA form, the CDR3 reads TGTGCCAGCAGTGATTCAGGACAATTTAGCTACGAGCAGTACTTC.